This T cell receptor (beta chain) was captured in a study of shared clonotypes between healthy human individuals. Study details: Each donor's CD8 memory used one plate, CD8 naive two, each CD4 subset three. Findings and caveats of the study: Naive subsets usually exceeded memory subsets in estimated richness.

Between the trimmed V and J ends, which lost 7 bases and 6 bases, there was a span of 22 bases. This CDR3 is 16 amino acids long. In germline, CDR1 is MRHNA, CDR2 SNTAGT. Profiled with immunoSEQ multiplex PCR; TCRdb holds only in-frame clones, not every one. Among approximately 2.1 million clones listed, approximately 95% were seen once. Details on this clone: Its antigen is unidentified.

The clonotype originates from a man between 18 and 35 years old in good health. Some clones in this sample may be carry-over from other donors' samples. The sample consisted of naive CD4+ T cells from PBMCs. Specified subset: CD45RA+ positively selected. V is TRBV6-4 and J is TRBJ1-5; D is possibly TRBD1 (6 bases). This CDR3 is CASINPGRGQRQPQHF. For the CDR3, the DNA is TGTGCCAGCATCAACCCTGGGAGGGGACAACGTCAGCCCCAGCATTTT.